Below, 20 T cell receptor beta chains from the same sample are listed, as sequenced in a study of Graves' ophthalmopathy and Graves' hyperthyroidism. As the template, RNA transcripts were used to amplify TCR beta CDR3 regions. Investigators did first-round RT-PCR with HTBI primers, then second-round multiplex PCR. TCRdb re-analysed the multiplex PCR reads in MiXCR, keeping a single row per CDR3 protein. The sample carries roughly 1.1 million distinct CDR3 sequences, about two fifths recorded once. Input material: peripheral blood or thyroid tissue (not recorded which). The source is an adult man with Graves' hyperthyroidism.

With respect to this clonotype: Compared with germline, one end of the junction differs, possibly owing to a read error. The V gene is TRBV6-2 or TRBV6-3, the J gene TRBJ1-1; D is unresolved. CDR1 is MNHEY and CDR2 is SVGEGT in the germline V gene. CDR3 size: 14 residues. CDR3 amino acids: CASSYSAPWAETFF. For the CDR3, the DNA is TGTGCCAGCAGTTACTCGGCCCCCTGGGCTGAAACTTTCTTT.

The chain recombines TRBV28 with TRBJ2-6; D may be TRBD1 or TRBD2 (5 bases each). Per the germline V gene, CDR1 is MDHEN and CDR2 is SYDVKM. This CDR3 comprises 13 residues. Trimming shortened V by 7 bases and J by 6 bases, and 10 bases separated the two germline ends. This CDR3 reads CASTGAAANVLTF. CDR3 DNA: TGTGCCAGCACCGGGGCGGCGGCCAACGTCCTGACTTTC.

The rearrangement links TRBV19 to TRBJ1-2, with D uncertain. Trimming shortened V by 3 bases and J by 1 base, and 18 bases separated the two germline ends. This CDR3 is 17 amino acids long. Germline V gene sequence: CDR1 LNHDA, CDR2 SQIVND (reference sequence). The chain's CDR3 is CASSIRVGGWGNYGYTF. The CDR3 coding sequence is TGTGCCAGTAGTATCCGGGTTGGCGGCTGGGGTAACTATGGCTACACCTTC. Filled out from reference TRBV19 and TRBJ1-2, the complete variable domain reads DGGITQSPKYLFRKEGQNVTLSCEQNLNHDAMYWYRQDPGQGLRLIYYSQIVNDFQKGDIAEGYSVSREKKESFPLTVTSAQKNPTAFYLCASSIRVGGWGNYGYTFGSGTRLTVV.

About this clonotype itself: This could be a read error, since a much larger clone is one nucleotide away. The gene calls are TRBV19 and TRBJ2-5; 7 nucleotides align to TRBD2. The CDR3 extends over 16 amino acids. CDR1 is LNHDA, CDR2 SQIVND, per germline (reference sequence). With 5 bases clipped from V and 2 bases from J, the junction kept 11 bases outside the gene matches. For the CDR3, the DNA is TGTGCCAGTAGTTCGGACGGACTAGTGGGACAAGAGACCCAGTACTTC. Residues: CASSSDGLVGQETQYF.

This chain connects TRBV6-2 or TRBV6-3 to TRBJ1-2, with TRBD1 matching 10 bases. CDR3 length equals 16 residues. Germline V lookup: CDR1 MNHEY, CDR2 SVGEGT. J was trimmed by 9 bases and V by 8 bases; bases with no gene match: 18. This CDR3 reads CASSGQGPRSNRRYTF. The CDR3 DNA follows: TGTGCCAGCTCGGGACAGGGGCCAAGAAGCAACAGGCGCTACACCTTC.

J is TRBJ2-5 and V is TRBV20-1; D tentatively reads TRBD1 or TRBD2 (7 bases each). V was trimmed by 2 bases and J by 4 bases, leaving 17 bases between them. The CDR3 has 15 amino acids. Germline-derived CDR1 and CDR2 are DFQATT and SNEGSKA (reference sequence). The CDR3 protein is CSARKTGRAGETQYF. The DNA of the CDR3 is TGCAGTGCTAGAAAGACAGGGAGGGCCGGAGAGACCCAGTACTTC.

The sample holds one count of this clonotype. This chain uses TRBV24-1 with TRBJ1-2; 8 bases align to TRBD1. Germline V lookup: CDR1 KGHDR, CDR2 SFDVKD. CDR3 size: 19 residues. J was trimmed by 7 bases and V by 10 bases; bases with no gene match: 28. The CDR3: CATGGQGRETQAKPGGYTF. For the CDR3, the DNA is TGTGCCACGGGAGGACAGGGACGCGAGACCCAGGCTAAGCCAGGTGGCTACACCTTC.

The chain joins TRBV6-5 to TRBJ1-5; TRBD1 is a possible D gene (6 bases). With 5 bases removed from V and 4 bases from J, the gap between germline ends came to 18 bases. This CDR3 region has 16 residues. CDR1 and CDR2 from the germline V gene are MNHEY and SVGAGI. DNA for the CDR3: TGTGCCAGCAGTAAACGCCTTTTCCAGGGGAATCAGCCCCAGCATTTT. It specifies CASSKRLFQGNQPQHF.

This clonotype appeared a few times. The J gene is TRBJ1-5, the V gene TRBV11-2, with D unclear. CDR1 and CDR2 from the germline V gene are SGHAT and FQNNGV. V shed 1 base and J shed 6 bases, with 16 bases lying between them. The CDR3 length is 16 residues. The CDR3 sequence is CASSLGSEALGQPQHF. The CDR3 DNA follows: TGTGCCAGCAGCTTAGGCTCGGAGGCACTTGGTCAGCCCCAGCATTTT.

Comments on this clonotype: A much larger clone lies a single base off, so this may be a read error. The genes are TRBV5-1 and TRBJ1-1; D unclear. Germline V gene data show CDR1 as SGHRS and CDR2 as YFSETQ. The CDR3 runs 13 residues. CDR3 loop: CANSPRNPSEAFF. The CDR3 DNA follows: TGCGCCAACAGCCCCCGGAACCCTTCAGAAGCTTTCTTT.

The CDR3 DNA follows: TGTGCCAGCAGCTCAGACCCCGGGATGAACACTGAAGCTTTCTTT. Amino acids: CASSSDPGMNTEAFF. The genes are TRBV13 and TRBJ1-1, with D unresolved. The CDR3 has 15 amino acids. CDR1 PRHDT and CDR2 FYEKMQ come from the germline V gene (reference sequence). V was pared by 4 bases and J by 0 bases, with 12 bases between.

This clonotype was found many times. This chain uses TRBV29-1 with TRBJ1-1; D gene unclear. The CDR3 runs 12 residues. Per germline, CDR1 SQVTM and CDR2 ANQGSEA. The V end was cut by 6 bases, the J end by 0 bases, with 8 bases between. In nucleotides, the CDR3 is TGCAGCGTCGTAAGGATGAACACTGAAGCTTTCTTT. Its protein product is CSVVRMNTEAFF.

The count of this clonotype is one. With a much larger clone just one base away, this may be a read error. The chain uses TRBV5-6 and TRBJ1-1; TRBD1 is a possible D gene (5 bases). The CDR3 has 13 residues. Germline CDR1 is SGHDT and CDR2 is YYEEEE. Trimming stripped 3 bases from V and 8 bases from J, with 14 bases between. The CDR3 DNA reads TGTGCCAGCAGCTCCCAGGGATCGGCCGAAGCTTTCTTT. This encodes CASSSQGSAEAFF.

On this clonotype: A much larger clone differs from this one at a single base, so this may be a read error. The V gene is TRBV7-8, the J gene TRBJ1-6; D ambiguous. Trimming took off 1 base at V and 0 bases at J, with 13 bases between the two ends. The CDR3 length is 18 residues. Per the germline V gene, CDR1 is SGHVS and CDR2 is FQNEAQ. The CDR3 coding sequence is TGTGCCAGCAGCTTAGAGGGCAGGAGAAGCTCCTATAATTCACCCCTCCACTTT. This translates into CASSLEGRRSSYNSPLHF.

This clonotype was observed a few times. The V gene is TRBV5-4, the J gene TRBJ2-5; 8 nucleotides line up with TRBD2. This CDR3 has 15 amino acids. From germline, CDR1 is SGHNT and CDR2 YYREEE (reference sequence). The J segment lost 1 base and the V segment lost 4 bases, leaving 6 bases of the junction unmatched. In DNA form, the CDR3 reads TGTGCCAGCAGCCGCGGGGGGACTGGCCAAGAGACCCAGTACTTC. Translated: CASSRGGTGQETQYF.

The gene calls are TRBV2 and TRBJ1-1; 8 nucleotides line up with TRBD1. V shed 8 bases, J shed 4 bases, and the junction held 12 bases outside the gene matches. Germline CDR1 and CDR2: SNHLY and FYNNEI. The CDR3 is made up of 15 amino acids. The CDR3 DNA reads TGTGCCAGCGGGGAGACAGGGGTCCTCGCCACTGAAGCTTTCTTT. Encoded protein: CASGETGVLATEAFF.

This clonotype showed up many times. The V call is TRBV7-9, the J call TRBJ2-7; a weak D match, TRBD2 (6 bases). This CDR3 comprises 14 residues. CDR1 SEHNR and CDR2 FQNEAQ come from the germline V gene (reference sequence). With 4 bases removed from V and 4 bases from J, the gap between germline ends came to 14 bases. The CDR3 protein is CASSWEAVWYEQYF. The DNA for the CDR3 is TGTGCCAGCAGCTGGGAGGCAGTTTGGTACGAGCAGTACTTC.

This clonotype appeared a few times. The chain couples TRBV4-1 to TRBJ2-6, with D perhaps matching TRBD1 (5 bases). The length of the CDR3 is 22 residues. Germline-derived CDR1 and CDR2 are MGHRA and YSYEKL. V was shortened by 0 bases and J by 2 bases, with 26 bases between the two germline ends. In DNA, the CDR3 is TGCGCCAGCAGCCAAGATAGATCAGGGTTTGGTGAAGAAGGGCCTGGGGCCAACGTCCTGACTTTC. This encodes CASSQDRSGFGEEGPGANVLTF.

Only a few counts were recorded for this clonotype. Possible read error: a much larger clone is one base away. The chain employs TRBV20-1 and TRBJ2-7, with D unclear. This CDR3 has 13 residues. CDR1 is DFQATT, CDR2 SNEGSKA, per germline (reference sequence). Trimming left V 6 bases short and J 5 bases short, with 17 bases between. CDR3 amino acids: CSAEDVGPHEQYF. The CDR3, as DNA: TGCAGTGCCGAAGACGTGGGCCCCCACGAGCAGTACTTC.

This clonotype was recorded at least ten times. J is TRBJ2-7 and V is TRBV5-1; TRBD1 is a possible D gene (6 bases). Germline V gives CDR1 SGHRS, CDR2 YFSETQ. The CDR3 has 13 amino acids. V gave up 5 bases and J gave up 1 base, with 10 bases separating them. The CDR3 coding sequence is TGCGCCAGCAGAGGGACACGATCCTACGAGCAGTACTTC. Translation gives CASRGTRSYEQYF.